This T cell receptor (beta chain) appears in the sequencing data of a study of shared clonotypes between healthy human individuals. For the study at large: Aged 18 to 49, the donors were a couple of women and a few men. Researchers assigned three CD4 naive, three CD4 memory, two CD8 naive and one CD8 memory plate to each donor.

Trimming pared 5 bases from V and 0 bases from J, leaving 10 bases between. The CDR3 totals 14 residues. From germline, CDR1 is SGHAT and CDR2 FQNNGV. About this clone itself: Other nucleotide sequences in the sample specify the same CDR3.

The donor population consisted of healthy HIV-negative adults with no recent acute infections or vaccinations. Sequencing used immunoSEQ multiplex PCR; TCRdb keeps in-frame clones, though not all of them. The sample consists of around 2.5 million clones, more than 85% of them appearing once. The specimen was naive CD4+ T cells from PBMCs. Subset defined: CD45RA+ positively selected. This TCR was recovered from a man younger than 35 in good health. Some clones in this sample may be carry-over from other donors' samples. The chain recombines TRBV11-2 with TRBJ1-1, with TRBD1 as a possible D gene (5 bases). The CDR3 DNA follows: TGTGCCAGCAGCCCAGGGCTCCTGAACACTGAAGCTTTCTTT. Protein: CASSPGLLNTEAFF.